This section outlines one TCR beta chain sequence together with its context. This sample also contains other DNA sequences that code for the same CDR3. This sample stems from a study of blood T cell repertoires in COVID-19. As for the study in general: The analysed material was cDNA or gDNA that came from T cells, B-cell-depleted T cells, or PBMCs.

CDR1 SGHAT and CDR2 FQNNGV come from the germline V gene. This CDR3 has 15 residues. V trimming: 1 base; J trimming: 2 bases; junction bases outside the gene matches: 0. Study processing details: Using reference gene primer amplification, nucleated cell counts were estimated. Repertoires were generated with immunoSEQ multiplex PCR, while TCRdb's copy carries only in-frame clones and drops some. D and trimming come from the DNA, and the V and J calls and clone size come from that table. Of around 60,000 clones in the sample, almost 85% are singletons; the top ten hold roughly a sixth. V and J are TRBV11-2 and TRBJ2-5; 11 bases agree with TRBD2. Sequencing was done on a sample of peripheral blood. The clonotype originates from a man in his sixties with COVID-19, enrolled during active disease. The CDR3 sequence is CASSLGTSGQETQYF. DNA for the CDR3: TGTGCCAGCAGCTTAGGGACTAGCGGGCAAGAGACCCAGTACTTC.